What follows describes a single TCR beta chain. This sample is drawn from a study of blood T cell repertoires in COVID-19. Between the trimmed V and J ends, which lost 7 bases and 0 bases, there was a span of 24 bases. CDR3 size: 18 residues. The germline CDR1 and CDR2 sequences are MDHEN and SYDVKM. In the original workflow: Amplifying reference gene primers gave estimates of nucleated cell counts. Libraries were prepared by immunoSEQ multiplex PCR; TCRdb keeps only in-frame clonotypes and omits some of them. V and J calls and clone size follow that table, whereas D and trimming were derived from the DNA. The sample includes some 61,000 clones, roughly 90% seen only once; the top ten take roughly 8%.

The source is a young man with acute or convalescent COVID-19. V is TRBV28 and J is TRBJ1-1, with a tentative D call TRBD1 (5 bases). The sample taken for sequencing was peripheral blood. In nucleotides, the CDR3 is TGTGCCAGCACCCTCGTCCCCCCCTGGGGCAGCTTGAACACTGAAGCTTTCTTT. Translation: CASTLVPPWGSLNTEAFF.